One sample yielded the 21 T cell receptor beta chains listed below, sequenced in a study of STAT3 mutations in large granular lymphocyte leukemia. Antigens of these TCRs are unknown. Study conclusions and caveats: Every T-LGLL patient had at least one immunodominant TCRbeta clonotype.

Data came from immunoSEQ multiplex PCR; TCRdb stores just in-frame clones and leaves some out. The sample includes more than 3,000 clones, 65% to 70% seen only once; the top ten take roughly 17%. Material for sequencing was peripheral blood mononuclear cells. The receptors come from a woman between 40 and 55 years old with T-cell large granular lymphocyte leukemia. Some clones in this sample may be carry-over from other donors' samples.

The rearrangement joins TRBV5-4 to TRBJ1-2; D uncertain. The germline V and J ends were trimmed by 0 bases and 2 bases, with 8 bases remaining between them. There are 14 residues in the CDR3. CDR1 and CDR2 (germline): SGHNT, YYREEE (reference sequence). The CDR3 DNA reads TGTGCCAGCAGCTTGGCCGGCAGGAACTATGGCTACACCTTC. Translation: CASSLAGRNYGYTF.

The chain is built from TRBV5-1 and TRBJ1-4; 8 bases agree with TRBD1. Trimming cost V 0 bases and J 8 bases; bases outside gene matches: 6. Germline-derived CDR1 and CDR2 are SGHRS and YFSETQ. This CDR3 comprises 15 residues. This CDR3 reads CASSLGQGAREKLFF. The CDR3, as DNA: TGCGCCAGCAGCTTGGGTCAGGGGGCCAGGGAAAAACTGTTTTTT.

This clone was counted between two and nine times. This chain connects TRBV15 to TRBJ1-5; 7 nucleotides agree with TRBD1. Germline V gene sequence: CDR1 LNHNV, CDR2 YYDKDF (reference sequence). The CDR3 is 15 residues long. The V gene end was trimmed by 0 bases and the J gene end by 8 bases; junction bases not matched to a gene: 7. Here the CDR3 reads CATSRDMAGTEPQHF. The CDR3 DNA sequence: TGTGCCACCAGCAGAGATATGGCGGGGACAGAGCCCCAGCATTTT.

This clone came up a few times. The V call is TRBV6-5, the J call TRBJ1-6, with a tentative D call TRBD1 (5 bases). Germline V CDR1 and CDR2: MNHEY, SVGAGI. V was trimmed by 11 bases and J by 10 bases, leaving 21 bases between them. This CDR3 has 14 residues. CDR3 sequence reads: CAGGSIGAGSPLHF. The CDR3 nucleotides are TGTGCCGGCGGGTCAATAGGGGCCGGGTCACCCCTCCACTTT.

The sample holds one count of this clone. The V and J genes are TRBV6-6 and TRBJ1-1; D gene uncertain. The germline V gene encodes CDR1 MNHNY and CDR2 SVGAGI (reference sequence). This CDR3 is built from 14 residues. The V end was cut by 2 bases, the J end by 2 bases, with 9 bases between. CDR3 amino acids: CASSYPADNTEAFF. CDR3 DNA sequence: TGTGCCAGCAGTTACCCGGCGGACAACACTGAAGCTTTCTTT.

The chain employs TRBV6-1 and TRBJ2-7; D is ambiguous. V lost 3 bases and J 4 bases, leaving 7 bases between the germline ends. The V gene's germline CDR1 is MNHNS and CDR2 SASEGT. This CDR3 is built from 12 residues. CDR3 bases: TGTGCCAGCAGTGACATAGGGTACGAGCAGTACTTC. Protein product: CASSDIGYEQYF.

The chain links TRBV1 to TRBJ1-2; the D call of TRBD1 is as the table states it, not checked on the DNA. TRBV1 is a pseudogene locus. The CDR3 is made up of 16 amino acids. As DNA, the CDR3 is TGCACCAGCAGCCAACCTACAGGGGGCATGGCCTATGGCTACACCTTC. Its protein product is CTSSQPTGGMAYGYTF.

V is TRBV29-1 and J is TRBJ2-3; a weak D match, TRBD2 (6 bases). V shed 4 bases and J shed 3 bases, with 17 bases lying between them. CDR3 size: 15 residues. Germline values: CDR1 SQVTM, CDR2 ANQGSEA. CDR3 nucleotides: TGCAGCGTTGTGTGGTTAGCGGACTCAACAGATACGCAGTATTTT. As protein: CSVVWLADSTDTQYF.

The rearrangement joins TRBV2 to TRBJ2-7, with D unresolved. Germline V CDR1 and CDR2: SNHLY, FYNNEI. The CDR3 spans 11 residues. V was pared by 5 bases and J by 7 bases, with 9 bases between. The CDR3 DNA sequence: TGTGCCAGCAGTCCGTGGGGAGAGCAGTACTTC. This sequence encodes CASSPWGEQYF.

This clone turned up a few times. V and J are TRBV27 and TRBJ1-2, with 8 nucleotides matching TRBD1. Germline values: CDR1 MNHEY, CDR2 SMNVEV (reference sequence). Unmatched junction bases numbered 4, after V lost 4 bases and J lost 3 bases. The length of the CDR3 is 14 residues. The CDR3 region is CASSSGGAHYGYTF. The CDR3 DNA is TGTGCCAGCAGTTCAGGGGGCGCTCACTATGGCTACACCTTC.

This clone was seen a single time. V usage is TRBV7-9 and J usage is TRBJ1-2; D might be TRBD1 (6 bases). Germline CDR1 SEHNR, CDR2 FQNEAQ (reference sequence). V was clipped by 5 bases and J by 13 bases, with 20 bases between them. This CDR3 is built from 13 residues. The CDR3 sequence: CASSTYREGISTF. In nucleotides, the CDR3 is TGTGCCAGCAGCACGTACAGGGAGGGTATCTCCACCTTC. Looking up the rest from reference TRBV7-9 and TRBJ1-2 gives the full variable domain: DTGVSQNPRHKITKRGQNVTFRCDPISEHNRLYWYRQTLGQGPEFLTYFQNEAQLEKSRLLSDRFSAERPKGSFSTLEIQRTEQGDSAMYLCASSTYREGISTFGSGTRLTVV.

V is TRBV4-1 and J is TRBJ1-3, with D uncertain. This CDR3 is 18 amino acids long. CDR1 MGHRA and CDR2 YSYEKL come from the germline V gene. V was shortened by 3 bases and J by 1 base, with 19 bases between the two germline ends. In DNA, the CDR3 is TGCGCCAGCAGCCACCTCCCCCGGGATCCGGCTTCTGGAAACACCATATATTTT. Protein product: CASSHLPRDPASGNTIYF.

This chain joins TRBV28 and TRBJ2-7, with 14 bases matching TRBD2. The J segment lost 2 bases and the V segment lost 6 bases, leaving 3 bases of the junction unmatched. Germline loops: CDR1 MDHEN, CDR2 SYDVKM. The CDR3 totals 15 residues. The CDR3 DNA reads TGTGCCAGCAGCCCGGGACTAGCGGGAGCCTACGAGCAGTACTTC. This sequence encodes CASSPGLAGAYEQYF.

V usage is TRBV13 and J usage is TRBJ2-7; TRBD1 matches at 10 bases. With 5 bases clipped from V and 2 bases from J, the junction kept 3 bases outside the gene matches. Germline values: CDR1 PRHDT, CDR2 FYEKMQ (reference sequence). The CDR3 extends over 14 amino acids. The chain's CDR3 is CASSRTGGAYEQYF. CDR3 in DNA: TGTGCCAGCAGCCGGACAGGGGGTGCCTACGAGCAGTACTTC.

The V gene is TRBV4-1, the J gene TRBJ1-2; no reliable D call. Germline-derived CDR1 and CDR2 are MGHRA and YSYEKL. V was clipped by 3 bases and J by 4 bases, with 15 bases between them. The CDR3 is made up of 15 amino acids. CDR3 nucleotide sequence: TGCGCCAGCAGCCAGCCCAACGATGGCAGCTATGGCTACACCTTC. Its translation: CASSQPNDGSYGYTF.

DNA of the CDR3: TGTGCCAGCAGCTTGGCGGCAGCCCCCTACGAGCAGTACTTC. Protein product: CASSLAAAPYEQYF. J is TRBJ2-7 and V is TRBV5-5, with D hard to call. This CDR3 has 14 amino acids. Per the germline V gene, CDR1 is SGHKS and CDR2 is YYEKEE (reference sequence). V shed 0 bases and J shed 2 bases, with 9 bases lying between them. Full variable domain (rest looked up from reference TRBV5-5 and TRBJ2-7): DAGVTQSPTHLIKTRGQQVTLRCSPISGHKSVSWYQQVLGQGPQFIFQYYEKEERGRGNFPDRFSARQFPNYSSELNVNALLLGDSALYLCASSLAAAPYEQYFGPGTRLTVT.

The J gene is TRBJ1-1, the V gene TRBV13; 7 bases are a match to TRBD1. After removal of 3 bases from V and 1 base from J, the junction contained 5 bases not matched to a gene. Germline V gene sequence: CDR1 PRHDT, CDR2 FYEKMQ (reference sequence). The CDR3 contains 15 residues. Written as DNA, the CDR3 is TGTGCCAGCAGCTTGGACAGGCACCAGAACACTGAAGCTTTCTTT. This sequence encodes CASSLDRHQNTEAFF.

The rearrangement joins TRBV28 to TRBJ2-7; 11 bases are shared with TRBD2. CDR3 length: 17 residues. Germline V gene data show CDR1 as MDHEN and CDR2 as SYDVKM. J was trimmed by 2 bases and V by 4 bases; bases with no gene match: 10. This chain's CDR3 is CASSSHYIAGGTYEQYF. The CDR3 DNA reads TGTGCCAGCAGTTCCCATTACATAGCGGGGGGGACCTACGAGCAGTACTTC. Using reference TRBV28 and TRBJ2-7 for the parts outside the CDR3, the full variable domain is DVKVTQSSRYLVKRTGEKVFLECVQDMDHENMFWYRQDPGLGLRLIYFSYDVKMKEKGDIPEGYSVSREKKERFSLILESASTNQTSMYLCASSSHYIAGGTYEQYFGPGTRLTVT.

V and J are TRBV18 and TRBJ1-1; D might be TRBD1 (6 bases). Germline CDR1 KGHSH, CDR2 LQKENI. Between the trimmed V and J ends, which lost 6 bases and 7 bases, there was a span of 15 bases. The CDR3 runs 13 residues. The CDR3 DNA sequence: TGTGCCAGCTCTCCCGGACAGATGATTGAAGCTTTCTTT. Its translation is CASSPGQMIEAFF.

CDR3 amino acids: CASSQFRGAEQYF. As DNA, the CDR3 is TGTGCCAGCAGCCAATTCAGGGGGGCCGAGCAGTACTTC. This chain joins TRBV14 and TRBJ2-7; D possibly corresponds to TRBD1 (7 bases). V gave up 2 bases and J gave up 6 bases, with 11 bases separating them. The CDR3 loop spans 13 amino acids. Germline assignment: CDR1 SGHDN and CDR2 FVKESK. Full variable domain (missing parts from reference TRBV14 and TRBJ2-7): EAGVTQFPSHSVIEKGQTVTLRCDPISGHDNLYWYRRVMGKEIKFLLHFVKESKQDESGMPNNRFLAERTGGTYSTLKVQPAELEDSGVYFCASSQFRGAEQYFGPGTRLTVT.

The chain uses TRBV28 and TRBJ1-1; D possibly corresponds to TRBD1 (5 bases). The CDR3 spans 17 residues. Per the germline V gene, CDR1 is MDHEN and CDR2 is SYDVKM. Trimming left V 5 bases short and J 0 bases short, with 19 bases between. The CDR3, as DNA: TGTGCCAGCAGTCCGCCCTGGGGGGTGGGGATGAACACTGAAGCTTTCTTT. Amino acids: CASSPPWGVGMNTEAFF.